The next 26 T cell receptor beta chains were all read from a single sample in a study of PD-1 blockade in classical Hodgkin lymphoma. Profiling relied on immunoSEQ multiplex PCR, and the TCRdb table lists in-frame clones only, not all of them. The table shows some 24,000 clones, with 72% occurring only once. Regarding time point: cycle 4 day 1 (C4D1), after 6 weeks of nivolumab. Exposure to brentuximab vedotin varied, and each patient had relapsed following autologous stem cell transplantation. Material: peripheral blood mononuclear cells (PBMCs), obtained before the fourth cycle of nivolumab. The receptors come from a human donor with classical Hodgkin lymphoma.

The chain links TRBV18 to TRBJ2-3; the match to TRBD2 covers 7 bases. The germline CDR1 and CDR2 sequences are KGHSH and LQKENI. The CDR3 runs 15 residues. V was pared by 6 bases and J by 0 bases, with 6 bases of the junction left unmatched. CDR3 bases: TGTGCCAGCTCCTACTCCGGGGGGAGCACAGATACGCAGTATTTT. The encoded protein is CASSYSGGSTDTQYF.

V and J are TRBV7-9 and TRBJ1-5, with D unresolved. V gave up 5 bases and J gave up 4 bases, with 15 bases separating them. Germline values: CDR1 SEHNR, CDR2 FQNEAQ (reference sequence). CDR3 length: 15 amino acids. DNA for the CDR3: TGTGCCAGCAGCCTTGGATCCGTTCCAAATCAGCCCCAGCATTTT. Translating it yields CASSLGSVPNQPQHF.

This clone was seen once. The V and J genes are TRBV6-1 and TRBJ1-2; the D is unclear. The CDR3 covers 13 residues. V was trimmed by 5 bases and J by 8 bases, leaving 15 bases between them. The V gene's germline CDR1 is MNHNS and CDR2 SASEGT. The CDR3 DNA sequence: TGTGCCAGCAGTTCGCAGGTTTCCGGAGGCTACACCTTC. Residues: CASSSQVSGGYTF.

This clone appeared a few times. The chain employs TRBV10-3 and TRBJ2-1; the D is unclear. The CDR3 spans 12 residues. V lost 0 bases and J 6 bases, leaving 3 bases between the germline ends. In germline, CDR1 is ENHRY, CDR2 SYGVKD. The CDR3 coding sequence is TGTGCCATCAGTGAGTCTGGCAATGAGCAGTTCTTC. Protein product: CAISESGNEQFF.

This clone was seen a few times. This CDR3 is CASSSNWGATQHF. The CDR3 DNA is TGTGCCAGCAGCTCGAACTGGGGGGCGACCCAGCATTTT. This chain links TRBV7-7 with TRBJ1-5; possible D gene TRBD1, 6 bases. V lost 4 bases and J lost 11, with 15 bases in between. CDR1 is SSHAT and CDR2 is FNYEAQ in the germline V gene (reference sequence). CDR3 length equals 13 residues.

The V gene is TRBV11-2, the J gene TRBJ1-1; D possibly corresponds to TRBD1 (6 bases). Trimming stripped 5 bases from V and 5 bases from J, with 12 bases between. The CDR3 runs 13 residues. CDR1 is SGHAT and CDR2 is FQNNGV in the germline V gene. CDR3 sequence: CASSRTGRTEAFF. Written as DNA, the CDR3 is TGTGCCAGCAGCCGAACAGGGAGGACTGAAGCTTTCTTT.

V and J are TRBV7-3 and TRBJ2-2; 8 nucleotides line up with TRBD1. The CDR3 runs to 14 residues. Germline CDR1 reads SGHTA; CDR2 reads FQGTGA. V lost 5 bases to trimming and J lost 7 bases; unmatched junction nucleotides: 6. The DNA for the CDR3 is TGTGCCAGCAGCGTCGGACAGGGCCACGGGGAGCTGTTTTTT. This gives the protein CASSVGQGHGELFF. Full variable domain (rest looked up from reference TRBV7-3 and TRBJ2-2): GAGVSQTPSNKVTEKGKYVELRCDPISGHTALYWYRQSLGQGPEFLIYFQGTGAADDSGLPNDRFFAVRPEGSVSTLKIQRTERGDSAVYLCASSVGQGHGELFFGEGSRLTVL.

The gene calls are TRBV30 and TRBJ2-7; D perhaps matches TRBD1 (5 bases). CDR1 is GTSNPN and CDR2 is SVGIG in the germline V gene (reference sequence). This CDR3 region has 13 residues. V was trimmed by 1 base and J by 6 bases, leaving 13 bases between them. The CDR3 nucleotides read TGTGCCTGGAGTGCATCAGGGCACCCCGAGCAGTACTTC. Protein: CAWSASGHPEQYF.

This chain links TRBV7-9 with TRBJ2-1, with a tentative D call TRBD2 (5 bases). Germline loops: CDR1 SEHNR, CDR2 FQNEAQ (reference sequence). V was shortened by 5 bases and J by 7 bases, with 15 bases between the two germline ends. The CDR3 totals 14 residues. CDR3 sequence reads: CASSQLEPRNEQFF. The CDR3 nucleotides are TGTGCCAGCAGCCAACTAGAGCCTCGAAATGAGCAGTTCTTC.

The chain joins TRBV28 to TRBJ1-5; 8 bases map to TRBD1. The CDR3 totals 16 residues. CDR1 MDHEN and CDR2 SYDVKM come from the germline V gene. V shed 1 base and J 4 bases; nucleotides not matched to a gene: 6. This CDR3 is CASSLSGQGLNQPQHF. The CDR3, as DNA: TGTGCCAGCAGTTTATCCGGACAGGGCCTGAATCAGCCCCAGCATTTT.

V gene TRBV18 combines with J gene TRBJ2-1; a weak D match, TRBD2 (6 bases). CDR1 KGHSH and CDR2 LQKENI come from the germline V gene. This CDR3 comprises 15 residues. Trimming removed 0 bases at V and 4 bases at J, with 10 bases between. The CDR3 DNA reads TGTGCCAGCTCACCACCGGCGGGACGGTACAATGAGCAGTTCTTC. This translates into CASSPPAGRYNEQFF.

The V call is TRBV7-9, the J call TRBJ2-7; D gene unclear. This CDR3 region has 15 residues. Germline CDR1 is SEHNR and CDR2 is FQNEAQ (reference sequence). V lost 5 bases and J 0 bases, leaving 14 bases between the germline ends. In nucleotides, the CDR3 is TGTGCCAGCAGCCCCGGCACACGGAGCTCCTACGAGCAGTACTTC. Amino acids: CASSPGTRSSYEQYF.

This clone was recorded once. The DNA of the CDR3 is TGTGCCAGTAGTCCAGGAAATAATTCACCCCTCCACTTT. This sequence encodes CASSPGNNSPLHF. The gene calls are TRBV19 and TRBJ1-6; D gene ambiguous. The CDR3 consists of 13 residues. V shed 5 bases and J shed 5 bases, with 7 bases lying between them. The germline CDR1 and CDR2 sequences are LNHDA and SQIVND (reference sequence).

By sample fraction, this clone is medium-sized. J is TRBJ1-5 and V is TRBV19; D ambiguous. This CDR3 has 14 amino acids. Trimming stripped 1 base from V and 3 bases from J, with 7 bases between. Germline-derived CDR1 and CDR2 are LNHDA and SQIVND (reference sequence). The DNA of the CDR3 is TGTGCCAGTAGTATAGCCCAGTCCAATCAGCCCCAGCATTTT. This codes for CASSIAQSNQPQHF.

V and J are TRBV5-1 and TRBJ2-6, with D hard to call. Trimming cost V 4 bases and J 2 bases, with 7 bases left between them. The CDR3 is made up of 14 amino acids. Per the germline V gene, CDR1 is SGHRS and CDR2 is YFSETQ. CDR3 amino acids: CASSIGTGANVLTF. The CDR3 DNA reads as TGCGCCAGCAGCATTGGAACTGGGGCCAACGTCCTGACTTTC.

The chain couples TRBV28 to TRBJ1-6, with 7 bases lining up with TRBD1. Germline CDR1 is MDHEN and CDR2 is SYDVKM. This CDR3 has 13 residues. Losses at the gene ends were 8 bases for V and 6 bases for J; bases not matched to a gene: 4. The CDR3 nucleotides read TGTGCCAGCTGGGGACAGCTTAATTCACCCCTCCACTTT. It specifies CASWGQLNSPLHF.

V is TRBV5-1 and J is TRBJ2-5; TRBD1 matches at 10 bases. The junction had 6 bases not matched to a gene; V was cut back by 7 bases and J by 6 bases. The CDR3 totals 13 residues. The germline V gene encodes CDR1 SGHRS and CDR2 YFSETQ. The CDR3 spells CASGGTGEKTQYF. Written as DNA, the CDR3 is TGCGCCAGCGGAGGGACAGGGGAAAAGACCCAGTACTTC.

CDR3: CASSWEPTNSPLHF. CDR3 bases: TGTGCCAGCAGTTGGGAGCCGACGAATTCACCCCTCCACTTT. The chain links TRBV28 to TRBJ1-6; D gene unclear. Germline-derived CDR1 and CDR2 are MDHEN and SYDVKM. The CDR3 runs 14 residues. The V end was cut by 4 bases, the J end by 7 bases, with 11 bases between.

V and J are TRBV10-3 and TRBJ2-3; no definite D call. V lost 2 bases to trimming and J lost 0 bases, with 3 bases between them. Germline-derived CDR1 and CDR2 are ENHRY and SYGVKD. The CDR3 extends over 13 amino acids. CDR3 sequence reads: CAISETSTDTQYF. As DNA, the CDR3 is TGTGCCATCAGTGAGACTAGCACAGATACGCAGTATTTT.

The chain links TRBV2 to TRBJ2-5; 12 bases map to TRBD2. CDR3 size: 15 residues. Germline-derived CDR1 and CDR2 are SNHLY and FYNNEI. After removal of 7 bases from V and 5 bases from J, the junction contained 8 bases not matched to a gene. The CDR3 loop is CASMEGLAGKETQYF. CDR3 bases: TGTGCCAGCATGGAAGGACTAGCGGGGAAGGAGACCCAGTACTTC.

With respect to this clone: Other DNA sequences of this sample code for an identical CDR3. The J gene is TRBJ2-1, the V gene TRBV6-6; possible D gene TRBD2, 6 bases. V was clipped by 7 bases and J by 3 bases, with 13 bases between them. The CDR3 is made up of 14 amino acids. Germline loops: CDR1 MNHNY, CDR2 SVGAGI (reference sequence). CDR3 sequence: CASTGTVFYNEQFF. CDR3 bases: TGTGCCAGCACCGGGACTGTCTTCTACAATGAGCAGTTCTTC.

This clone was seen a few times. This rearrangement joins TRBV21-1 to TRBJ1-4. TRBV21-1 is a pseudogene segment. The CDR3 extends over 16 amino acids. The CDR3 reads CASSKGTVATNEKLFF. In DNA form, the CDR3 reads TGTGCCAGCAGCAAGGGGACCGTCGCAACTAATGAAAAACTGTTTTTT.

This chain uses TRBV29-1 with TRBJ2-2; no firm D call. CDR1 is SQVTM, CDR2 ANQGSEA, per germline. The CDR3 extends over 15 amino acids. Trimming took 4 bases from V and 1 from J, leaving 13 bases between them. The DNA of the CDR3 is TGCAGCGTTGCCCCACGAACGGGGAACACCGGGGAGCTGTTTTTT. Translated, it gives CSVAPRTGNTGELFF.

The CDR3 loop reads CASSLRQGTNYGYTF. CDR3 sequence (DNA): TGTGCCAGCAGTCTCCGACAGGGAACTAACTATGGCTACACCTTC. V is TRBV27 and J is TRBJ1-2, with 7 positions matching TRBD1. After removal of 5 bases from V and 0 bases from J, the junction contained 6 bases not matched to a gene. Germline CDR1 and CDR2: MNHEY and SMNVEV (reference sequence). This CDR3 is built from 15 residues.

The V and J genes are TRBV18 and TRBJ2-1, with 7 bases fitting TRBD2. After removal of 3 bases from V and 8 bases from J, the junction contained 10 bases not matched to a gene. The CDR3 loop spans 15 amino acids. CDR1 is KGHSH, CDR2 LQKENI, per germline. The CDR3 DNA sequence: TGTGCCAGCTCACCGCCCCGGGGGGAAGGCGATGAGCAGTTCTTC. Translating gives CASSPPRGEGDEQFF.

This clone was recorded once. The chain recombines TRBV18 with TRBJ2-3; no clear D gene. CDR3 length: 13 amino acids. V was trimmed by 3 bases and J by 4 bases, leaving 8 bases between them. Germline CDR1 is KGHSH and CDR2 is LQKENI. The CDR3, as DNA: TGTGCCAGCTCACCGACGGTCGCAGATACGCAGTATTTT. Residues: CASSPTVADTQYF. Drawing the rest from reference TRBV18 and TRBJ2-3, the complete variable domain is NAGVMQNPRHLVRRRGQEARLRCSPMKGHSHVYWYRQLPEEGLKFMVYLQKENIIDESGMPKERFSAEFPKEGPSILRIQQVVRGDSAAYFCASSPTVADTQYFGPGTRLTVL.